This TCR beta chain was sequenced during a study of metastatic and nonmetastatic thyroid tumors. As for the study in general: The study looked at repertoires side by side in blood and in tumor or nodule tissue from malignant and benign thyroid patients.

Via MiXCR, TCRdb re-called the PCR reads. This table has roughly 83,000 clones, about 15% appearing once. Among the patients, none had received any treatment before thyroid surgery. This clone came up many times. Source material: blood. The clonotype comes from a female donor with papillary thyroid cancer or a benign thyroid nodule (not recorded which). Some clones in this sample may be carry-over from other donors' samples.

The CDR3 loop reads CASSYTGLGGDPQYF. The CDR3 nucleotides read TGTGCCAGCAGTTACACAGGACTGGGGGGGGATCCGCAGTATTTT. The genes are TRBV6-7 and TRBJ2-3, with 7 positions matching TRBD2. TRBV6-7 is designated an ORF whose function remains uncertain. CDR3 length: 15 residues. With 2 bases clipped from V and 10 bases from J, the junction kept 12 bases outside the gene matches.